Below are 26 T cell receptor beta chains sequenced from a single sample in a study of blood T cell repertoires in COVID-19 (TCRdb year 2020). The library came from the immunoSEQ multiplex PCR assay. The table was pulled from immuneACCESS by TCRdb, which kept in-frame rearrangements only. Such tables lose some clones; where checked, under half of the loss comes from unresolved V genes, and the rest has no known cause. For this sample there are a few hundred thousand clones; roughly 89% appear just once. The top ten clones comprise approximately 1.8% of the sample. Sequencing was carried out using peripheral blood. These receptors originate from a woman in her twenties or thirties with COVID-19, enrolled during active disease.

This chain links TRBV5-1 with TRBJ2-5; 8 bases are a match to TRBD1. This CDR3 spans 13 amino acids. Unmatched junction bases numbered 4, after V lost 4 bases and J lost 5 bases. The germline V gene encodes CDR1 SGHRS and CDR2 YFSETQ. The CDR3 nucleotides are TGCGCCAGCAGCGTGGACAGGGTTGAGACCCAGTACTTC. Its translation is CASSVDRVETQYF.

The chain is built from TRBV19 and TRBJ1-5, with D unresolved. CDR3 length equals 13 residues. Trimming cost V 1 base and J 5 bases, with 6 bases left between them. Germline V gives CDR1 LNHDA, CDR2 SQIVND (reference sequence). CDR3 coding DNA: TGTGCCAGTAGTATAGCAGTTGATCAGCCCCAGCATTTT. Its protein product is CASSIAVDQPQHF.

This sequence joins TRBV2 and TRBJ1-4, with D unresolved. The CDR3 loop spans 11 amino acids. V lost 4 bases, J lost 6 bases, and 3 bases lay in between. Germline CDR1 reads SNHLY; CDR2 reads FYNNEI. In DNA, the CDR3 is TGTGCCAGCAGTGTCGATGAAAAACTGTTTTTT. Its protein is CASSVDEKLFF.

The chain joins TRBV20-1 to TRBJ2-3; a possible D gene is TRBD1 (5 bases). Germline V gives CDR1 DFQATT, CDR2 SNEGSKA (reference sequence). The CDR3 is made up of 15 amino acids. V lost 3 bases and J 1 base, leaving 14 bases between the germline ends. The CDR3: CSASQARGGTDTQYF. As DNA, the CDR3 is TGCAGTGCTAGTCAAGCAAGGGGCGGCACAGATACGCAGTATTTT.

CDR3 coding DNA: TGTGCCATCAGAGACTTCGGACAGGGGGAGGACTATGGCTACACCTTC. It specifies CAIRDFGQGEDYGYTF. The V call is TRBV10-3, the J call TRBJ1-2, with 10 bases lining up with TRBD1. V gave up 6 bases and J gave up 3 bases; unmatched junction bases: 10. The CDR3 totals 16 residues. Germline V gene data show CDR1 as ENHRY and CDR2 as SYGVKD.

The genes are TRBV4-1 and TRBJ1-1; D is perhaps TRBD1 (6 bases). CDR3 size: 13 residues. The V gene lost 3 bases and the J gene lost 5 bases, with 10 bases spanning the gap. Germline CDR1 and CDR2: MGHRA and YSYEKL. The CDR3 region has the DNA TGCGCCAGCAGCCAGGACAGACTGACTGAAGCTTTCTTT. It yields the protein CASSQDRLTEAFF.

The genes are TRBV3-1 (or the pseudogene TRBV3-2) and TRBJ2-3; 11 nucleotides match TRBD2. The germline V gene has CDR1 LGHDT and CDR2 YNNKEL (reference sequence). The ends lost 4 bases at V and 8 bases at J; junction bases unmatched: 14. CDR3 length: 17 amino acids. The CDR3 nucleotides are TGTGCCAGCAGCCCCCGACTAGCGGGGTTCTTGGGGGTTACGCAGTATTTT. Protein sequence: CASSPRLAGFLGVTQYF.

This clone has more than one count but fewer than ten. The V gene is TRBV6-4, the J gene TRBJ2-1; 8 bases match TRBD2. J was trimmed by 6 bases and V by 0 bases; bases with no gene match: 4. The CDR3 has 15 residues. Germline lookup yields CDR1 MRHNA and CDR2 SNTAGT. CDR3 amino acids: CASSDSSGGPNEQFF. In DNA form, the CDR3 reads TGTGCCAGCAGTGACTCGAGCGGGGGTCCCAATGAGCAGTTCTTC.

The chain recombines TRBV6-5 with TRBJ1-4; D is ambiguous. The CDR3 spans 13 residues. CDR1 MNHEY and CDR2 SVGAGI come from the germline V gene. Trimming took 6 bases from V and 8 from J, leaving 13 bases between them. The CDR3: CASRLRHGEKLFF. The CDR3 coding sequence is TGTGCCAGCAGGCTTCGACACGGAGAAAAACTGTTTTTT.

The rearrangement uses TRBV19 and TRBJ1-5, with 7 bases identical to TRBD1. The CDR3 is 13 amino acids. With V trimmed by 11 bases and J by 6 bases, 10 bases remained unmatched. Germline-derived CDR1 and CDR2 are LNHDA and SQIVND (reference sequence). CDR3 residues: CAVGQGGSQPQHF. The CDR3 DNA is TGTGCCGTGGGGCAGGGGGGTAGTCAGCCCCAGCATTTT.

CDR3 nucleotide sequence: TGTGCCAGTAGTTTGGGTGGGACAGGGGGCGGTGAGCAGTTCTTC. It encodes CASSLGGTGGGEQFF. The chain couples TRBV19 to TRBJ2-1; 12 positions match TRBD1. The germline CDR1 and CDR2 sequences are LNHDA and SQIVND (reference sequence). This CDR3 has 15 residues. Trimming removed 5 bases from V and 9 bases from J; junction bases left unmatched: 8.

The count of this clone is one. The chain links TRBV28 to TRBJ1-5; D gene unclear. Per germline, CDR1 MDHEN and CDR2 SYDVKM. V lost 7 bases, J lost 2 bases, and 12 bases lay in between. The CDR3 has 14 amino acids. The CDR3 nucleotides are TGTGCCAGCACCCGAGGGCAGGGCAATCAGCCCCAGCATTTT. It codes for CASTRGQGNQPQHF.

A few counts support this clone. This sample includes further DNA sequences coding for the same CDR3. This chain links TRBV6-4 with TRBJ2-3; D is perhaps TRBD2 (7 bases). Germline V gives CDR1 MRHNA, CDR2 SNTAGT. The length of the CDR3 is 16 residues. Trimming stripped 0 bases from V and 3 bases from J, with 13 bases between. The CDR3 DNA is TGTGCCAGCAGTGACTCGTCTGGGGGGGCAACAGATACGCAGTATTTT. This sequence encodes CASSDSSGGATDTQYF.

The rearrangement joins TRBV28 to TRBJ1-1; 8 nucleotides line up with TRBD1. Germline assignment: CDR1 MDHEN and CDR2 SYDVKM. CDR3 length equals 18 residues. The junction had 13 bases not matched to a gene; V was cut back by 4 bases and J by 0 bases. The CDR3 nucleotides read TGTGCCAGCAGTTCCCCAAGCTGGCAGGGGGCCCTGAACACTGAAGCTTTCTTT. Translation gives CASSSPSWQGALNTEAFF.

V usage is TRBV5-6 and J usage is TRBJ1-2; no clear D. V was pared by 0 bases and J by 4 bases, with 7 bases between. The CDR3 has 13 amino acids. Per germline, CDR1 SGHDT and CDR2 YYEEEE. The DNA of the CDR3 is TGTGCCAGCAGCTTGGGCAGTTCCTATGGCTACACCTTC. Protein product: CASSLGSSYGYTF.

This chain links TRBV7-8 with TRBJ1-1; possibly TRBD1 for D (6 bases). Germline CDR1 reads SGHVS; CDR2 reads FQNEAQ. Trimming removed 7 bases at V and 2 bases at J, with 14 bases between. The length of the CDR3 is 14 residues. As DNA, the CDR3 is TGTGCCAGCACCCCAGGGGTATCCAACACTGAAGCTTTCTTT. Residues: CASTPGVSNTEAFF.

The chain links TRBV28 to TRBJ1-4; D call uncertain. From germline, CDR1 is MDHEN and CDR2 SYDVKM. This CDR3 is built from 14 residues. Trimming shortened V by 4 bases and J by 7 bases, and 13 bases separated the two germline ends. DNA for the CDR3: TGTGCCAGCAGTTCCCGACACCCCGTTGAAAAACTGTTTTTT. As protein: CASSSRHPVEKLFF.

The CDR3 loop is CASRQGSTDTQYF. The CDR3 DNA reads TGTGCCAGCAGACAGGGGAGCACAGATACGCAGTATTTT. The V call is TRBV25-1, the J call TRBJ2-3; TRBD1 matches 7 bases. Germline CDR1 MGHDK, CDR2 SYGVNS. The CDR3 is 13 amino acids. After removal of 6 bases from V and 0 bases from J, the junction contained 0 bases not matched to a gene. The full variable domain, completed using reference TRBV25-1 and TRBJ2-3, is EADIYQTPRYLVIGTGKKITLECSQTMGHDKMYWYQQDPGMELHLIHYSYGVNSTEKGDLSSESTVSRIRTEHFPLTLESARPSHTSQYLCASRQGSTDTQYFGPGTRLTVL.

This clone was seen just once. The chain has TRBV27 and TRBJ1-5, with TRBD1 as a possible D gene (5 bases). The germline V gene encodes CDR1 MNHEY and CDR2 SMNVEV (reference sequence). The CDR3 has 14 amino acids. V was pared by 5 bases and J by 6 bases, with 14 bases between. In DNA, the CDR3 is TGTGCCAGCAGTCTTATCACCGGGGGTCAGCCCCAGCATTTT. It translates to CASSLITGGQPQHF.

The chain joins TRBV5-1 to TRBJ1-2; a weak D match, TRBD1 (5 bases). This CDR3 contains 12 residues. Trimming took 8 bases from V and 4 from J, leaving 12 bases between them. Germline V gene data show CDR1 as SGHRS and CDR2 as YFSETQ. The CDR3 coding sequence is TGCGCCAGTAGACAGCCCGGCTATGGCTACACCTTC. It translates to CASRQPGYGYTF.

J is TRBJ2-2 and V is TRBV9; no clear D. V shed 0 bases and J shed 3 bases, with 3 bases lying between them. Germline V gene data show CDR1 as SGDLS and CDR2 as YYNGEE. The CDR3 extends over 13 amino acids. The CDR3 region is CASSVGDTGELFF. The CDR3 DNA sequence: TGTGCCAGCAGCGTAGGCGACACCGGGGAGCTGTTTTTT.

The chain's CDR3 is CASMGDGTGVTQPQHF. In DNA, the CDR3 is TGTGCCAGTATGGGGGACGGGACAGGGGTCACTCAGCCCCAGCATTTT. The V call is TRBV19, the J call TRBJ1-5, with TRBD1 matching over 10 bases. This CDR3 region has 16 residues. J lost 6 bases, V lost 7 bases, and 12 bases had no gene match. Per germline, CDR1 LNHDA and CDR2 SQIVND (reference sequence).

The gene calls are TRBV28 and TRBJ2-7; TRBD2 might be the D (6 bases). V shed 4 bases and J shed 5 bases, with 9 bases lying between them. This CDR3 has 12 amino acids. Germline assignment: CDR1 MDHEN and CDR2 SYDVKM. The CDR3 region has the DNA TGTGCCAGCAGTTCAAGGGAGGACGAGCAGTACGTC. It specifies CASSSREDEQYV.

The genes are TRBV4-1 and TRBJ2-5, with D tentatively TRBD2 (5 bases). V was trimmed by 4 bases and J by 4 bases, leaving 10 bases between them. Germline V gene lookup returns CDR1 MGHRA and CDR2 YSYEKL. CDR3 length equals 13 residues. The CDR3 protein is CASSRGFRETQYF. Here the CDR3 DNA reads TGCGCCAGCAGCCGAGGGTTTAGAGAGACCCAGTACTTC.

The J gene is TRBJ1-2, the V gene TRBV28, with D tentatively TRBD1 (6 bases). The CDR3 has 15 amino acids. V was pared by 5 bases and J by 6 bases, with 19 bases between. The germline V gene encodes CDR1 MDHEN and CDR2 SYDVKM. The CDR3 spells CASSPPTGPIDGYTF. CDR3 sequence (DNA): TGTGCCAGCAGTCCTCCGACAGGTCCAATCGATGGCTACACCTTC.

Written as DNA, the CDR3 is TGTGCCAGCTGCCCCGGGGGGAGCACAGATACGCAGTATTTT. This codes for CASCPGGSTDTQYF. The J gene is TRBJ2-3, the V gene TRBV6-6; 7 positions agree with TRBD2. Trimming removed 8 bases from V and 0 bases from J; junction bases left unmatched: 5. CDR1 MNHNY and CDR2 SVGAGI come from the germline V gene (reference sequence). The CDR3 sequence is 14 residues long.